The count of the clone carrying this T cell receptor beta chain is one. The sample belongs to a study of blood T cell repertoires in COVID-19. Participants had their cohort set by participant-reported clinical history. The recovered donors of Cohort 3 showed two negative PCRs, clearance, or symptom resolution. Method: immunoSEQ multiplex PCR; TCRdb's copy keeps in-frame clones and lacks some. The table lists around 200,000 clones, 88% of them singletons, with roughly 2.7% in the top ten. The CDR3 covers 16 residues. In germline, CDR1 is SNHLY, CDR2 FYNNEI. V lost 3 bases and J lost 4, with 15 bases in between.

The gene calls are TRBV2 and TRBJ1-4; possible D gene TRBD1, 5 bases. The material sequenced was PBMCs or T cells enriched from blood (not recorded which). The source of this sequence is a woman in her twenties or thirties who had recovered from COVID-19. Here the CDR3 DNA reads TGTGCCAGCAGTGATTCGGTTAGGACAATTAATGAAAAACTGTTTTTT. Protein: CASSDSVRTINEKLFF.